The T cell receptor (beta chain) under discussion was sequenced for a study of cytomegalovirus exposure and HLA in healthy donors (dated by TCRdb to 2015 to 2018). With regard to the full study: An earlier analysis of roughly 630 of the donors reported 250 to 300 Gb of sequence data and 100 million to 140 million unique TCR beta sequences from about 180 million T cells. Every discovery cohort repertoire had been produced on one sequencing platform. On average, around 240,000 unique TCR beta nucleotide sequences were sequenced per donor among a few hundred genotyped donors of the cohort, with roughly 18% of those sequences being non-productive. Of the roughly 410 genotyped donors, 65% to 90% were placed in the genetic ancestry cluster associated with self-reported Caucasian donors. The number of typed donors differed by locus: roughly 629-640 for A, B, C, DRB1 and DQB1; approximately 520 for DQA1; 606 for DPA1; and some 450 for DPB1. The T cell repertoires of 666 subjects were profiled by immunosequencing and related to cytomegalovirus serostatus. Roughly 300 gigabases of sequencing data and roughly 90 million unique TCR sequences were included in an early release covering about 600 HLA-typed donors. The study aimed to test whether signatures of past pathogen exposure could be identified by cataloging public T cell receptors. A separate validation cohort of roughly 130 different subjects was used in addition to the approximately 700-subject first cohort. A later analysis re-analyzed previously published TCR beta repertoires from 550 to 700 donors and added high-resolution HLA genotyping to study TCR occurrence patterns. An earlier analysis of 587 of the donors applied high-throughput TCR beta sequencing to assess whether each TCR beta V gene segment acted as functional or pseudogenic. Donor age, sex, ethnicity and CMV serostatus were compiled together with the repertoire data. To predict cytomegalovirus infection status, the study combined high-throughput TCR immunosequencing, statistical association of individual TCRs with disease status, and machine learning. HLA typing included class I and class II loci at four-digit resolution. A later genetic analysis used genome-wide SNP genotypes for about 55% of the 666 donors, treating that subset as a discovery cohort. Rather than using new phenotypic data, the later analysis identified candidate immune exposures from TCR beta sequences and from how often those sequences occurred across donors. Four or five DR-DQ haplotypes were treated as single units for association and clustering because of strong linkage in the cohort. Paper-wide results and their limitations: This cohort had only TCR beta chains sequenced, and the lack of alpha or paired-chain data limited which features could be detected. The earlier analysis of around 600 of the donors excluded some 15 rarely observed V segments, including chromosome 9 orphons, because counts were too low. In a later genetic analysis, a missense DCLRE1C variant was associated with V-gene and J-gene trimming of TCR beta chains, and the association was replicated in an independent cohort. The authors suggested that the approach could potentially be extended to other disease states and immunological phenotypes. Most CMV-associated TCR beta chains appeared to be HLA-restricted in a later analysis, and the HLA associations seemed to be driven largely by CMV exposure. Correlated functional status among segregating V segments might reflect linkage disequilibrium, but an unknown experimental factor could not be ruled out. The presence/absence analyses assumed that sequencing depth was roughly uniform across donors, and that assumption may not be true. The 87-base-pair reads could not distinguish some IMGT-functional V segments, including TRBV6-2 and TRBV6-3, so those segments were excluded. Cytomegalovirus status was reported to be diagnosed by the classifier with high specificity and sensitivity in both the original and validation cohorts. For the cohort, immune exposure information was limited to CMV serostatus. In a later analysis, the rate of TCR association differed among HLA loci, with DRB1 alleles having the most associated TCRs and HLA-C alleles having the fewest. Because HLA typing was missing for some donors at each locus, association tests included only the typed subset. A later analysis found that HLA-associated TCR beta chains were more clonally expanded and had lower generation probabilities than equally common non-associated chains. Several of the top co-occurrence clusters appeared to be linked to parvovirus B19, influenza, CMV and Epstein-Barr virus, according to a later analysis. Most TCR sequences were observed very rarely across donors, whereas some public TCRs were present in many individuals. Broadly in line with IMGT annotations, most TCR beta V segments showed up in productive rearrangements about 87% or about 30% of the time in an earlier analysis of 587 of the donors. When HLA alleles, especially DR and DQ, strongly co-occurred, attributing TCR associations to individual alleles was difficult. A few of the identified cytomegalovirus-associated TCR beta chains were confirmed in vitro to be specific for cytomegalovirus antigens. According to a later genetic analysis, donors in an Asian-associated ancestry cluster had fewer N-insertions in productive TCRs than the roughly 700-donor mean. The study gave a list of some 150 TCR beta chains associated with cytomegalovirus. At a false discovery rate of 0.05, a later analysis linked under 20,000 TCR beta sequences to specific HLA alleles. A cluster of highly shared sequence variants was judged likely to represent a technical artifact of the sequencing pipeline. A further reported finding was that TCR beta sequences accurately predicted the HLA-A and HLA-B alleles for most subjects in the first cohort.

The protocol used for the library was the immunoSEQ multiplex PCR assay. For the multiplex PCR, a mixture combining 60 forward primers for TCR Vbeta segments and 13 reverse primers for TCR Jbeta segments was used. The CDR3 region of rearranged TCR beta genes was amplified from genomic DNA by a multiplex PCR assay. The Illumina HiSeq System was used to sequence the amplified TCR beta libraries as 87-base-pair reads. The study's processing was this. A later analysis counted about 82 million unique TCR beta chains across the roughly 700 repertoires, and some 11 million of these chains were shared by at least two donors. Raw reads were error-corrected and collapsed into unique sequences by a nearest-neighbor algorithm in which closely related sequences were merged to remove PCR and sequencing errors. To assign V, D and J gene segments, CDR3 sequences were aligned to IMGT reference sequences. For a sequence to be retained, at least a six-nucleotide match to both a V gene segment and a J gene segment was required. Rearrangements were called productive when the CDR3 lacked stop codons and stayed in frame with V and J; all others were non-productive. Following IMGT convention, CDR3 was defined as the stretch from the second conserved V-encoded cysteine to the conserved J-encoded phenylalanine. The earlier analysis of 587 of the donors excluded sequences that lacked an unambiguous match to a single V gene segment. In an earlier analysis of 450 to 750 of the donors, a V segment was called functional when productive rearrangements were above 56.7%, and segregating when the standard deviation between donors exceeded 5%. To diagnose cytomegalovirus status from the catalog of TCR beta chain sequences, a statistical classification framework was built. In a later analysis, TCR nucleotide sequences were compared against IMGT/GENE-DB human TR gene sequences so that V and J genes could be assigned. Using the TCRdist pipeline, a later analysis assigned CDR3 sequences along with most-parsimonious VDJ recombination scenarios. In a later analysis, every TCR beta chain was defined by the combination of its CDR3 amino acid sequence and its V-gene family, and reads without a unique V-gene family were dropped. As a way to deal with suspected cross-contamination and a sequencing artifact, a later analysis dropped roughly 620 nucleotide sequences that were highly shared and had low generation probability. For each public chain, a later analysis derived a clonal expansion index from normalized ranks of inferred template counts within each repertoire. In a later analysis, generation probabilities were computed with a VDJ recombination model fitted to out-of-frame rearrangements, and the resulting probabilities were checked against IGoR. A later analysis scored TCR-TCR, TCR-HLA and TCR-CMV co-occurrence with hypergeometric tests, applying a repertoire-size bias correction to TCR pairs. A later analysis estimated false discovery rates by permuting HLA or CMV assignments 20 times. A later analysis grouped co-occurring TCRs with DBSCAN, adding TCRdist sequence similarity when clustering within HLA-allele-positive subsets. Co-occurrence clustering excluded repertoires with fewer than 30,000 or more than 120,000 public chains, plus five with anomalous nucleotide sharing. TCRdb limited this immuneACCESS table to in-frame rearrangements with V and J called. A share of clones is missing; checked studies link under half to unresolved V genes, and the rest is unexplained. V and J calls and clone size are as listed in that table; D and trimming were resolved from the DNA. Recorded for this sample are around 280,000 clones; about 87% of them occurred a single time. Of the sample, less than 2.5% is held by the ten largest clones.

In total, more than 500 healthy bone marrow donors made up the cohort. At the time of sampling, every cohort member was nominally healthy, though immune exposures that went unrecorded were likely present. The donor was CMV seronegative and belonged to the group of over 350 seronegative cohort members. A peripheral blood sample was collected from each donor, and TCR beta sequencing was performed on peripheral blood mononuclear cells. The Qiagen DNeasy Blood Extraction Kit was used to extract genomic DNA from the blood cell samples. Remarks on this clone: Its antigen is still unknown. Base qualities were left out, and no much larger clone turns up one base away.

V gives up 3 bases and J gives up 0 bases, and the segment between their germline ends measures 11 bases. Taken from the germline V gene (reference sequence), the CDR1 and CDR2 loops are LNHDA and SQIVND. The CDR3 contains 15 residues, cysteine and phenylalanine counted. Only CDR3 DNA remains: 45 bases, in frame from the first base. The source material was PBMCs. The sequence was obtained from a woman between 18 and 29 years old in good health and CMV-seronegative. The V gene is TRBV19 and the J gene is TRBJ1-2, with TRBD1 perhaps the D gene, on 5 matching bases. The DNA is TGTGCCAGTAGTATTAGGTGGGGGGCTAACTATGGCTACACCTTC. It translates to CASSIRWGANYGYTF.